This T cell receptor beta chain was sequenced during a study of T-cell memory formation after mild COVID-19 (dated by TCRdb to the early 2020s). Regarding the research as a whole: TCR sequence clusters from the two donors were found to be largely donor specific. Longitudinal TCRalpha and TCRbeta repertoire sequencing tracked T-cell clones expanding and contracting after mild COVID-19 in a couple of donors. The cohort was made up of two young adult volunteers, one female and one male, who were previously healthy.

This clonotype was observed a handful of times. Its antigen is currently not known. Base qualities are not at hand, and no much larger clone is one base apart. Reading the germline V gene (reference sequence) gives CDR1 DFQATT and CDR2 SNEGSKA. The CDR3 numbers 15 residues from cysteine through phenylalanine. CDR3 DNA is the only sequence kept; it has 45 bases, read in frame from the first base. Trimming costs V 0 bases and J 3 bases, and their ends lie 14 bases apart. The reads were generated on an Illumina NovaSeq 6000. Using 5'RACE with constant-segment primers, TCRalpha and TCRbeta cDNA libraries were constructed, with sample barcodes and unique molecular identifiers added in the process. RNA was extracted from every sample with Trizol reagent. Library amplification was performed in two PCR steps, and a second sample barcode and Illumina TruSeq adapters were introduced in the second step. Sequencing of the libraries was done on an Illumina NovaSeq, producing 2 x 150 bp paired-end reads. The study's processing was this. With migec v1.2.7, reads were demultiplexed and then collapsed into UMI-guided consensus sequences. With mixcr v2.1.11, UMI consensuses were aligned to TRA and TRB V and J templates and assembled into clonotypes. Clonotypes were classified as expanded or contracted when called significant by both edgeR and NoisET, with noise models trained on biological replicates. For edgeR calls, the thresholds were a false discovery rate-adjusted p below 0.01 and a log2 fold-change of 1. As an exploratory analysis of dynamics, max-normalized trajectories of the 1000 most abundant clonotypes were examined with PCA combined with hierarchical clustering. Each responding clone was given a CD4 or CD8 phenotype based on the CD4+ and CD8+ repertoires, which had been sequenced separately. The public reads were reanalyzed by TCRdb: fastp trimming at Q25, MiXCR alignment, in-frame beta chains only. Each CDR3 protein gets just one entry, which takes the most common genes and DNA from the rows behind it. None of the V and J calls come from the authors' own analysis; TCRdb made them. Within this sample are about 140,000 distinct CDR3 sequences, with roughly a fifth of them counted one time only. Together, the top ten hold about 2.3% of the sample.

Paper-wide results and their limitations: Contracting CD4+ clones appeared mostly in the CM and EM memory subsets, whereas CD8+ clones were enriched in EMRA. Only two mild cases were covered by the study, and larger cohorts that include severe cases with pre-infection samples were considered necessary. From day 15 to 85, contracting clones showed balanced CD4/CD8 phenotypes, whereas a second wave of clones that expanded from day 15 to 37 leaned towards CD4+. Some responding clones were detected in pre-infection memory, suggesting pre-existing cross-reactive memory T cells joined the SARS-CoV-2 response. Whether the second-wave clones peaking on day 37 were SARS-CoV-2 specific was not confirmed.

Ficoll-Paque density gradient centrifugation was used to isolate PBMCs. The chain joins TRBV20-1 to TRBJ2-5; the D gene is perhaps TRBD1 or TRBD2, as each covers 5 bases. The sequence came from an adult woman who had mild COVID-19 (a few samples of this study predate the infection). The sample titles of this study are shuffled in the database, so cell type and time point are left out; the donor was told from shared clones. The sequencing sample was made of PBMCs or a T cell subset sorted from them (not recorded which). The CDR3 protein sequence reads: CSARDGGTTKETQYF. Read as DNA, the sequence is TGCAGTGCTAGAGATGGTGGGACGACTAAAGAGACCCAGTACTTC.